This is a list of T cell receptor beta chains from one sample in a study of blood T cell repertoires in COVID-19. Repertoires were generated with immunoSEQ multiplex PCR, while TCRdb's copy carries only in-frame clones and drops some. Counted here are roughly 230,000 clones, approximately 81% occurring once; the ten biggest clones make up 3.6%. Material: peripheral blood. The receptors shown here come from a woman of 80 years or more with acute or convalescent COVID-19. Each CDR3 is given with its conserved first and last residue. The order of the fields is V gene, D gene, clone size, J gene, CDR3 protein, CDR3 DNA. A D gene is named only where the DNA matches it firmly. The size entry is marked missing in some rows and otherwise reads once, few, many or a size class.

v_call: TRBV21-1; d_call: .; clone_size: .; j_call: TRBJ1-5; cdr3_aa: CASSLRRGGNQPQHF; cdr3_nt: TGTGCCAGCAGCCTGAGGAGGGGAGGCAATCAGCCCCAGCATTTT
v_call: TRBV7-9; d_call: TRBD2; clone_size: .; j_call: TRBJ2-7; cdr3_aa: CASSLAAGAGQYF; cdr3_nt: TGTGCCAGCAGCTTAGCAGCGGGGGCGGGGCAGTACTTC
v_call: TRBV6-4; d_call: .; clone_size: .; j_call: TRBJ1-2; cdr3_aa: CARATGRVYGYTF; cdr3_nt: TGTGCCAGAGCCACAGGACGGGTCTATGGCTACACCTTC
v_call: TRBV7-9; d_call: .; clone_size: .; j_call: TRBJ1-4; cdr3_aa: CASSLGSPATNEKLFF; cdr3_nt: TGTGCCAGCAGCTTAGGGAGCCCTGCAACTAATGAAAAACTGTTTTTT
v_call: TRBV27; d_call: TRBD2; clone_size: .; j_call: TRBJ2-1; cdr3_aa: CASHRRGAPHEQFF; cdr3_nt: TGTGCCAGCCATAGGCGGGGGGCACCCCATGAGCAGTTCTTC
v_call: TRBV28; d_call: .; clone_size: few; j_call: TRBJ1-2; cdr3_aa: CASSRQSGREGYTF; cdr3_nt: TGTGCCAGCAGTAGACAGTCCGGGCGGGAAGGCTACACCTTC
v_call: TRBV6-6; d_call: TRBD1; clone_size: .; j_call: TRBJ1-5; cdr3_aa: CATSDRGEIQPQHF; cdr3_nt: TGTGCCACCTCCGACAGGGGAGAAATTCAGCCCCAGCATTTT
v_call: TRBV14; d_call: .; clone_size: .; j_call: TRBJ2-2; cdr3_aa: CASSLVATGNTGELFF; cdr3_nt: TGTGCCAGCAGCCTAGTCGCGACAGGGAACACCGGGGAGCTGTTTTTT
v_call: TRBV7-2; d_call: TRBD1; clone_size: .; j_call: TRBJ1-5; cdr3_aa: CASSPSRTGNQPQHF; cdr3_nt: TGTGCCAGCAGCCCGAGTCGGACAGGGAATCAGCCCCAGCATTTT
v_call: TRBV7-2; d_call: TRBD1; clone_size: .; j_call: TRBJ1-2; cdr3_aa: CASSQNRQGANGYTF; cdr3_nt: TGTGCCAGCAGCCAAAACAGACAGGGGGCTAATGGCTACACCTTC
v_call: TRBV18; d_call: .; clone_size: .; j_call: TRBJ1-6; cdr3_aa: CASSTTDYNSPLHF; cdr3_nt: TGTGCCAGCTCAACGACAGATTATAATTCACCCCTCCACTTT
v_call: TRBV3-1/TRBV3-2; d_call: .; clone_size: .; j_call: TRBJ1-5; cdr3_aa: CARHGGGGNQPQHF; cdr3_nt: TGTGCCAGGCATGGGGGCGGTGGCAATCAGCCCCAGCATTTT
v_call: TRBV7-9; d_call: TRBD2; clone_size: once; j_call: TRBJ2-3; cdr3_aa: CASSFGGGSSTDTQYF; cdr3_nt: TGTGCCAGCAGCTTTGGCGGGGGTTCTAGCACAGATACGCAGTATTTT
v_call: TRBV4-2; d_call: .; clone_size: .; j_call: TRBJ1-3; cdr3_aa: CAAGATGRSSGNTIYF; cdr3_nt: TGTGCCGCGGGAGCGACGGGAAGGAGCTCTGGAAACACCATATATTTT
v_call: TRBV7-6; d_call: .; clone_size: .; j_call: TRBJ2-7; cdr3_aa: CASSLRRGNPYEQYF; cdr3_nt: TGTGCCAGCAGCTTAAGACGGGGGAACCCCTACGAGCAGTACTTC
v_call: TRBV5-4; d_call: .; clone_size: .; j_call: TRBJ2-1; cdr3_aa: CASSLDVGSTFF; cdr3_nt: TGTGCCAGCAGCTTGGATGTGGGTAGCACGTTCTTC
v_call: TRBV15; d_call: .; clone_size: .; j_call: TRBJ2-1; cdr3_aa: CATSRDSGGYNEQFF; cdr3_nt: TGTGCCACCAGCAGAGATAGTGGCGGCTACAATGAGCAGTTCTTC
v_call: TRBV11-1; d_call: TRBD1; clone_size: .; j_call: TRBJ1-4; cdr3_aa: CASSREGAQREKLFF; cdr3_nt: TGTGCCAGCAGCCGCGAGGGGGCGCAGCGGGAAAAACTGTTTTTT
v_call: TRBV7-9; d_call: .; clone_size: few; j_call: TRBJ1-2; cdr3_aa: CASSLRGERTGGYTF; cdr3_nt: TGTGCCAGCAGCTTACGGGGAGAGAGAACGGGAGGCTACACCTTC
v_call: TRBV7-9; d_call: .; clone_size: .; j_call: TRBJ1-4; cdr3_aa: CASSLVGINEKLFF; cdr3_nt: TGTGCCAGCAGCTTAGTCGGTATCAACGAAAAACTGTTTTTT
v_call: TRBV5-4; d_call: .; clone_size: .; j_call: TRBJ1-1; cdr3_aa: CASSLDQGSTEAFF; cdr3_nt: TGTGCCAGCAGCTTGGACCAGGGGAGCACTGAAGCTTTCTTT
v_call: TRBV24-1; d_call: .; clone_size: .; j_call: TRBJ1-1; cdr3_aa: CATSAGRGAFF; cdr3_nt: TGTGCCACCAGTGCCGGTCGGGGTGCTTTCTTT
v_call: TRBV5-1; d_call: .; clone_size: once; j_call: TRBJ1-2; cdr3_aa: CASSFRDTAAYGYTF; cdr3_nt: TGCGCCAGCAGCTTCCGGGACACCGCGGCCTATGGCTACACCTTC
v_call: TRBV18; d_call: .; clone_size: .; j_call: TRBJ2-3; cdr3_aa: CASSPPDSPDTQYF; cdr3_nt: TGTGCCAGCTCACCACCGGACAGCCCAGATACGCAGTATTTT
v_call: TRBV4-1; d_call: TRBD2; clone_size: .; j_call: TRBJ2-2; cdr3_aa: CASSQETSGGNTGELFF; cdr3_nt: TGCGCCAGCAGCCAAGAGACTAGCGGGGGGAACACCGGGGAGCTGTTTTTT
v_call: TRBV7-3; d_call: TRBD1; clone_size: .; j_call: TRBJ2-7; cdr3_aa: CASSPGTGGTEQYF; cdr3_nt: TGTGCCAGCAGCCCCGGGACAGGGGGCACCGAGCAGTACTTC
v_call: TRBV5-1; d_call: TRBD2; clone_size: .; j_call: TRBJ2-1; cdr3_aa: CASSFNGGANNEQFF; cdr3_nt: TGCGCCAGCAGCTTCAACGGGGGGGCAAACAATGAGCAGTTCTTC
v_call: TRBV19; d_call: .; clone_size: few; j_call: TRBJ1-1; cdr3_aa: CASSISSGGPYTEAFF; cdr3_nt: TGTGCCAGTAGTATATCGAGCGGCGGACCATACACTGAAGCTTTCTTT
v_call: TRBV11-3; d_call: .; clone_size: .; j_call: TRBJ2-3; cdr3_aa: CASSLSGDLRTDTQYF; cdr3_nt: TGTGCCAGCAGCTTAAGTGGGGACTTGAGGACAGATACGCAGTATTTT
v_call: TRBV19; d_call: .; clone_size: .; j_call: TRBJ1-4; cdr3_aa: CASSITSGIREKLFF; cdr3_nt: TGTGCCAGTAGTATAACTTCGGGAATTAGGGAAAAACTGTTTTTT
v_call: TRBV18; d_call: TRBD1; clone_size: .; j_call: TRBJ2-7; cdr3_aa: CASSFGPGQGKENEQYF; cdr3_nt: TGTGCCAGCTCATTCGGACCGGGACAGGGGAAGGAAAACGAGCAGTACTTC
v_call: TRBV18; d_call: TRBD2; clone_size: .; j_call: TRBJ2-1; cdr3_aa: CASSERGGQNEQFF; cdr3_nt: TGTGCCAGCTCCGAACGCGGGGGGCAGAATGAGCAGTTCTTC
v_call: TRBV7-9; d_call: TRBD1; clone_size: .; j_call: TRBJ1-5; cdr3_aa: CASSLTGGAGQPQHF; cdr3_nt: TGTGCCAGCAGCCTGACAGGGGGCGCCGGACAGCCCCAGCATTTT
v_call: TRBV5-4; d_call: .; clone_size: once; j_call: TRBJ1-1; cdr3_aa: CASSSTSMNTEAFF; cdr3_nt: TGTGCCAGCAGCTCAACATCCATGAACACTGAAGCTTTCTTT
v_call: TRBV10-2; d_call: .; clone_size: once; j_call: TRBJ1-3; cdr3_aa: CASSEARSGNTIYF; cdr3_nt: TGCGCCAGCAGTGAGGCCAGGTCAGGAAACACCATATATTTT
v_call: TRBV7-8; d_call: TRBD1; clone_size: .; j_call: TRBJ2-2; cdr3_aa: CASSLSRTGVDTGELFF; cdr3_nt: TGTGCCAGCAGCTTATCCCGGACAGGGGTGGACACCGGGGAGCTGTTTTTT
v_call: TRBV12-3/TRBV12-4; d_call: .; clone_size: .; j_call: TRBJ1-5; cdr3_aa: CASTRYSNQPQHF; cdr3_nt: TGTGCCAGCACTCGCTATAGCAATCAGCCCCAGCATTTT
v_call: TRBV19; d_call: TRBD1; clone_size: .; j_call: TRBJ2-2; cdr3_aa: CASSMLGYAGTASNGELFF; cdr3_nt: TGTGCCAGTAGTATGTTAGGCTACGCCGGGACAGCCTCTAACGGGGAGCTGTTTTTT
v_call: TRBV5-8; d_call: .; clone_size: few; j_call: TRBJ2-1; cdr3_aa: CASSSRTTSPNEQFF; cdr3_nt: TGTGCCAGCAGCTCCCGGACTACCTCTCCCAATGAGCAGTTCTTC
v_call: TRBV7-9; d_call: TRBD1; clone_size: .; j_call: TRBJ1-5; cdr3_aa: CASSLHGQGTSQHF; cdr3_nt: TGTGCCAGCAGCTTACATGGACAGGGTACTTCCCAGCATTTT
v_call: TRBV6-5; d_call: .; clone_size: once; j_call: TRBJ2-2; cdr3_aa: CASSYGLHTGELFF; cdr3_nt: TGTGCCAGCAGTTACGGTCTACACACCGGGGAGCTGTTTTTT
v_call: TRBV5-8; d_call: .; clone_size: .; j_call: TRBJ1-6; cdr3_aa: CASSLASRDSPLHF; cdr3_nt: TGTGCCAGCAGCTTGGCCAGCAGGGATTCACCCCTCCACTTT
v_call: TRBV9; d_call: .; clone_size: .; j_call: TRBJ1-3; cdr3_aa: CASSYGTDSSGNTIYF; cdr3_nt: TGTGCCAGCAGCTATGGGACGGACAGCTCTGGAAACACCATATATTTT
v_call: TRBV24-1; d_call: .; clone_size: .; j_call: TRBJ1-4; cdr3_aa: CATNRKPPNEKLFF; cdr3_nt: TGTGCCACCAACAGAAAACCGCCTAATGAAAAACTGTTTTTT
v_call: TRBV19; d_call: TRBD1; clone_size: .; j_call: TRBJ1-6; cdr3_aa: CAISQGAVNSPLHF; cdr3_nt: TGTGCCATCTCACAGGGGGCGGTTAATTCACCCCTCCACTTT
v_call: TRBV7-2; d_call: TRBD1; clone_size: .; j_call: TRBJ1-2; cdr3_aa: CASSPYTGGSYGYTF; cdr3_nt: TGTGCCAGCAGCCCATATACAGGGGGATCCTATGGCTACACCTTC
v_call: TRBV4-2; d_call: .; clone_size: once; j_call: TRBJ2-2; cdr3_aa: CASSRGRIDTGELFF; cdr3_nt: TGTGCCAGCAGCCGGGGCAGAATAGACACCGGGGAGCTGTTTTTT
v_call: TRBV5-1; d_call: TRBD2; clone_size: .; j_call: TRBJ2-2; cdr3_aa: CASSLGGGGSNTGELFF; cdr3_nt: TGCGCCAGCAGCTTGGGCGGCGGGGGGTCGAACACCGGGGAGCTGTTTTTT
v_call: TRBV3-1/TRBV3-2; d_call: TRBD2; clone_size: .; j_call: TRBJ2-5; cdr3_aa: CASSLGGLAVGGSQYF; cdr3_nt: TGTGCCAGCAGCCTTGGAGGACTAGCGGTGGGGGGGAGCCAGTACTTC
v_call: TRBV2; d_call: .; clone_size: .; j_call: TRBJ2-2; cdr3_aa: CASSVAGDTGELFF; cdr3_nt: TGTGCCAGCAGTGTAGCTGGAGACACCGGGGAGCTGTTTTTT
v_call: TRBV7-3; d_call: .; clone_size: .; j_call: TRBJ1-4; cdr3_aa: CASSPGRGGNEKLFF; cdr3_nt: TGTGCCAGCAGTCCAGGCCGAGGGGGTAATGAAAAACTGTTTTTT
v_call: TRBV11-2; d_call: .; clone_size: .; j_call: TRBJ2-7; cdr3_aa: CASSLGLGSYEQYF; cdr3_nt: TGTGCCAGCAGCTTAGGACTAGGGTCCTACGAGCAGTACTTC